This T cell receptor beta chain was profiled in a study of T-cell memory formation after mild COVID-19. Across the study: Each donor largely had its own TCR clusters.

A remark on this clonotype: Antigen: not known.

After 5'RACE with constant-segment primers, TCR alpha and TCR beta cDNA libraries carrying sample barcodes and UMIs were obtained. Using its own MiXCR run on the 5' RACE reads, TCRdb lists one record per CDR3 protein. The sample has about 190,000 distinct CDR3 sequences, 15% to 20% seen once. In germline, CDR1 is SGHAT, CDR2 FQNNGV. J gave up 14 bases and V 2 bases, and 7 bases lay outside the gene matches. The CDR3 loop spans 13 amino acids. Findings and limits, study-wide: The appearance of some responding clones in pre-infection memory suggested that cross-reactive memory joined.

The specimen sequenced was PBMCs or a T cell subset sorted from them (not recorded which). The J gene is TRBJ2-1, the V gene TRBV11-2, with 9 bases lining up with TRBD1. The origin of this receptor is an adult woman who had mild COVID-19 (a few samples of this study predate the infection). Cell type and time point are not known. CDR3 sequence reads: CASSLKPGQGEFF. The CDR3 nucleotides read TGTGCCAGCAGCTTAAAACCGGGACAGGGTGAGTTCTTC. Together with reference TRBV11-2 and TRBJ2-1, the CDR3 gives the full variable domain: EAGVAQSPRYKIIEKRQSVAFWCNPISGHATLYWYQQILGQGPKLLIQFQNNGVVDDSQLPKDRFSAERLKGVDSTLKIQPAKLEDSAVYLCASSLKPGQGEFFGPGTRLTVL.